These 19 T cell receptor beta chains share one sample of origin, sequenced in a study of Siglec-9 on CD8 T cells in melanoma. Sequencing was performed with immunoSEQ multiplex PCR; in TCRdb, only in-frame clones are kept and a portion is missing. The sample shows some 37,000 clones, about 80% of them seen only once. The sample consisted of Siglec-9- CD8+ T cells sorted from blood. These receptors came from a human donor in good health.

This clone was counted a few times. The chain recombines TRBV4-1 with TRBJ1-2; maybe TRBD1 (5 bases). The CDR3 extends over 13 amino acids. CDR1 MGHRA and CDR2 YSYEKL come from the germline V gene. V shed 6 bases and J shed 8 bases, with 16 bases lying between them. CDR3 region: CASRATGRDGYTF. The CDR3 nucleotides are TGCGCCAGCAGGGCAACCGGGAGGGACGGCTACACCTTC.

This clone was observed once. The V gene is TRBV27, the J gene TRBJ2-1; 9 bases agree with TRBD2. Trimming took 2 bases from V and 2 from J; bases not matched to a gene: 10. CDR3 size: 18 residues. Germline values: CDR1 MNHEY, CDR2 SMNVEV (reference sequence). The CDR3 region is CASSLIGRAGGPYNEQFF. The CDR3 DNA reads TGTGCCAGCAGTTTAATCGGACGGGCGGGAGGGCCCTACAATGAGCAGTTCTTC.

The chain couples TRBV12-5 to TRBJ2-7; 9 bases fit TRBD2. This CDR3 spans 16 amino acids. V lost 6 bases and J lost 4; bases outside the gene matches: 13. Germline CDR1 and CDR2: LGHNT and FRNRAP. CDR3 protein: CASGQTSGGALYEQYF. DNA of the CDR3: TGTGCTAGTGGCCAGACTAGCGGAGGGGCCCTTTACGAGCAGTACTTC.

This chain uses TRBV7-9 with TRBJ1-2, with unresolved D. CDR3 length: 11 amino acids. The V gene lost 4 bases and the J gene lost 9 bases, with 9 bases spanning the gap. Germline V CDR1 and CDR2: SEHNR, FQNEAQ (reference sequence). The CDR3 loop reads CASSSELSYTF. The CDR3 DNA follows: TGTGCCAGCAGCTCAGAGCTGAGCTACACCTTC.

The chain carries TRBV10-2 and TRBJ2-1; perhaps D is TRBD1 or TRBD2 (5 bases each). Germline CDR1 WSHSY, CDR2 SAAADI. V lost 6 bases to trimming and J lost 9 bases, with 15 bases between them. CDR3 length: 13 amino acids. The CDR3 here is CASSGTASGEQFF. The CDR3, as DNA: TGCGCCAGCAGCGGGACCGCATCAGGTGAGCAGTTCTTC.

In its sample, this clone was seen a few times. The chain uses TRBV4-2 and TRBJ2-7; 7 nucleotides line up with TRBD1. The length of the CDR3 is 16 residues. The J segment lost 7 bases and the V segment lost 1 base, leaving 13 bases of the junction unmatched. Per germline, CDR1 LGHNA and CDR2 YNFKEQ. CDR3 sequence (DNA): TGTGCCAGCAGCCAAGGTCTGCCAGACAGGGCCGGTGAGCAGTACTTC. Translating gives CASSQGLPDRAGEQYF.

The CDR3 DNA sequence: TGTGCCAGCAGTTCCGGACTGGAGGGAGGGGGCTACACCTTC. This gives the protein CASSSGLEGGGYTF. This chain uses TRBV28 with TRBJ1-2; the D is unclear. In germline, CDR1 is MDHEN, CDR2 SYDVKM. V was cut by 4 bases and J by 8 bases, with 17 bases left in between. This CDR3 has 14 amino acids.

CDR3 in DNA: TGTGCCATCAGTGATTTCGGACAGGGGAACACTGAAGCTTTCTTT. Translation gives CAISDFGQGNTEAFF. The chain links TRBV10-3 to TRBJ1-1; 8 bases line up with TRBD1. The CDR3 loop spans 15 amino acids. With 3 bases clipped from V and 1 base from J, the junction kept 4 bases outside the gene matches. Germline loops: CDR1 ENHRY, CDR2 SYGVKD.

V gene TRBV27 combines with J gene TRBJ1-5, with D unclear. The CDR3 is 12 amino acids. V was cut by 7 bases and J by 3 bases, with 7 bases left in between. Germline values: CDR1 MNHEY, CDR2 SMNVEV (reference sequence). CDR3 DNA: TGTGCCAGCAACCACCCCAATCAGCCCCAGCATTTT. Translating it yields CASNHPNQPQHF.

The gene calls are TRBV29-1 and TRBJ2-7; 7 bases fit TRBD1. The CDR3 runs to 12 residues. V dropped 3 bases and J dropped 1; count of bases not matched to a gene: 0. Per the germline V gene, CDR1 is SQVTM and CDR2 is ANQGSEA. This CDR3 is CSVEGQSYEQYF. The CDR3, as DNA: TGCAGCGTTGAGGGACAGTCCTACGAGCAGTACTTC.

The chain joins TRBV7-6 to TRBJ2-5; 13 bases are a match to TRBD2. The CDR3 extends over 17 amino acids. The trim removed 3 bases at V and 3 bases at J, leaving 7 bases unmatched. Germline CDR1 reads SGHVS; CDR2 reads FNYEAQ. DNA of the CDR3: TGTGCCAGCAGCTTTCCTACTAGCGGGAGGGCGAAAGAGACCCAGTACTTC. As protein: CASSFPTSGRAKETQYF.

This chain connects TRBV6-5 to TRBJ1-1; D might be TRBD1 (5 bases). The CDR3 is 12 residues long. V gave up 5 bases and J gave up 10 bases, with 14 bases separating them. In germline, CDR1 is MNHEY, CDR2 SVGAGI. In DNA, the CDR3 is TGTGCCAGCAGTCCAACCGGGACCCTAGCTTTCTTT. This encodes CASSPTGTLAFF.

The chain links TRBV27 to TRBJ1-6; TRBD1 aligns across 7 bases. Germline V gene data show CDR1 as MNHEY and CDR2 as SMNVEV (reference sequence). J gave up 7 bases and V 6 bases, and 9 bases lay outside the gene matches. There are 15 residues in the CDR3. Written as DNA, the CDR3 is TGTGCCAGCAGCCGCAGGGGGACGGGCAATTCACCCCTCCACTTT. This gives the protein CASSRRGTGNSPLHF.

This chain connects TRBV5-1 to TRBJ1-1, with D unclear. This CDR3 is built from 14 residues. Per the germline V gene, CDR1 is SGHRS and CDR2 is YFSETQ. Trimming removed 0 bases at V and 0 bases at J, with 6 bases between. CDR3 protein: CASSLGRLNTEAFF. The CDR3 nucleotides read TGCGCCAGCAGCTTGGGACGGTTGAACACTGAAGCTTTCTTT.

The rearrangement links TRBV21-1 to TRBJ2-1. TRBV21-1 is an annotated pseudogene. CDR3 length: 16 residues. The CDR3 is CASSKRNSSSYNEQFF. The CDR3 bases are TGTGCCAGCAGCAAACGGAACTCGAGCTCCTACAATGAGCAGTTCTTC.

The CDR3 loop reads CASSLGAGGSFEQYF. The CDR3 DNA sequence: TGTGCCAGCAGTTTAGGGGCGGGAGGGAGCTTCGAGCAGTACTTC. The chain combines TRBV28 with TRBJ2-7, with 9 bases fitting TRBD2. The CDR3 is 15 residues long. The trim removed 2 bases at V and 6 bases at J, leaving 8 bases unmatched. Germline loops: CDR1 MDHEN, CDR2 SYDVKM. The whole variable domain, filled in from reference TRBV28 and TRBJ2-7, reads DVKVTQSSRYLVKRTGEKVFLECVQDMDHENMFWYRQDPGLGLRLIYFSYDVKMKEKGDIPEGYSVSREKKERFSLILESASTNQTSMYLCASSLGAGGSFEQYFGPGTRLTVT.

The chain has TRBV25-1 and TRBJ2-7, with 8 nucleotides matching TRBD1. After removal of 8 bases from V and 4 bases from J, the junction contained 10 bases not matched to a gene. The CDR3 contains 14 residues. Per the germline V gene, CDR1 is MGHDK and CDR2 is SYGVNS. The CDR3 protein is CASASGQGLYEQYF. Written as DNA, the CDR3 is TGTGCCAGCGCCTCAGGACAGGGATTATACGAGCAGTACTTC.

This clone was recorded only once. The chain combines TRBV29-1 with TRBJ2-7, with D maybe TRBD1 (5 bases). Germline loops: CDR1 SQVTM, CDR2 ANQGSEA. Trimming took 6 bases from V and 3 from J, leaving 9 bases between them. The CDR3 extends over 11 amino acids. CDR3: CSVIRDYEQYF. CDR3 coding DNA: TGCAGCGTCATCAGGGACTACGAGCAGTACTTC.

The chain is built from TRBV19 and TRBJ2-7, with D uncertain. V was clipped by 3 bases and J by 5 bases, with 8 bases between them. The germline gives CDR1 LNHDA, CDR2 SQIVND (reference sequence). There are 12 residues in the CDR3. This CDR3 reads CASSIYIDEQYF. DNA for the CDR3: TGTGCCAGTAGTATCTACATCGACGAGCAGTACTTC.